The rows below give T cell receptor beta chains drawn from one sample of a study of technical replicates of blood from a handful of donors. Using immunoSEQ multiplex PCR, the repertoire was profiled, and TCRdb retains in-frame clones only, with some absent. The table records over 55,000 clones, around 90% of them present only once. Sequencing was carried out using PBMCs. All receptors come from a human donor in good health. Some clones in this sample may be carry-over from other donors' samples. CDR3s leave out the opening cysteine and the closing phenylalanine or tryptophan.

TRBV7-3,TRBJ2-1,ASSYQTSGYNEQF
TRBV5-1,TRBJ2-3,ASSRREGTDTQY
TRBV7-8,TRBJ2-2,ASLLKGPYTGELF
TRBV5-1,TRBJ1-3,ASSYSGSSGNTIY
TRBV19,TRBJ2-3,ASRYRDNTQY
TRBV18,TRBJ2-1,ASSQDRTQQF
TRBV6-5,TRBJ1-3,ASSWGQFVSGNTIY
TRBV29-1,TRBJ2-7,SVPDILGEQY
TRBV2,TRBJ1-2,ASSEASGTGPYGYT
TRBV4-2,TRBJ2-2,ASSQMGQGNTGELF
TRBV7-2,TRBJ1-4,ASSLDRSHEKLF
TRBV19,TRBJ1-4,ASSTGRVYNEKLF
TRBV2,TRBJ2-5,ASSEFAGVKY
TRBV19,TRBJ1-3,ASTNTSPGGPTGNTIY
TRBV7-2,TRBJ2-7,ASSLVGTSPNYEQY
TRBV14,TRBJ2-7,ASSQDLGGIGEQY
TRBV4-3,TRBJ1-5,ASSQDFQGNQPQH
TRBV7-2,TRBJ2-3,ASSTYGSMSDTQY
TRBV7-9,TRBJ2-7,ASSLEVTYEQY
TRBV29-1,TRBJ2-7,SARGAYEQY